This record concerns one T cell receptor beta chain sequence. The sample belongs to a study of blood T cell repertoires in COVID-19. Study-level background: There were acute and convalescent COVID-19 samples, and they came from the United States, Italy and Spain. Sample material is recorded as cDNA or gDNA derived from T cells, B-cell-depleted T cells, or PBMCs.

As processed by the authors: Estimates of nucleated cell counts were drawn from the amplification of reference gene primers. Sequencing was performed with immunoSEQ multiplex PCR; in TCRdb, only in-frame clones are kept and a portion is missing. V, J and clone size reflect that table, while D and trimming were determined from the DNA. Altogether approximately 40,000 clones are present, roughly 85% being singletons, with the ten largest covering approximately 5%. Seattle patient enrollment occurred during active infection, with longitudinal follow-up thereafter. The ends were cut back, 6 bases at V and 0 bases at J, with 13 bases in the middle. The CDR3 length is 14 residues. The germline gives CDR1 SGHNT, CDR2 YYREEE (reference sequence).

This TCR derives from a man between 60 and 75 years old with COVID-19, enrolled during active disease. The sample consisted of peripheral blood. This chain joins TRBV5-4 and TRBJ2-7, with TRBD1 as a possible D gene (5 bases). CDR3 sequence: CASTETASSYEQYF. Here the CDR3 DNA reads TGTGCCAGCACCGAGACAGCAAGCTCCTACGAGCAGTACTTC.